This TCR beta chain was sequenced in a study of blood T cells in healthy people across ages. Germline V gene data show CDR1 as DFQATT and CDR2 as SNEGSKA (reference sequence). The J segment lost 5 bases and the V segment lost 6 bases, leaving 7 bases of the junction unmatched. The CDR3 spans 14 residues. Sample-barcoded 5' priming and a J-beta primer mix drove a second PCR of about 6 to 11 cycles. A single record per CDR3 protein comes from TCRdb applying MiXCR to the 5' RACE reads. The data show around 1,700,000 distinct CDR3 sequences, 25% to 30% seen once. Sequences were obtained from blood. The chain carries TRBV20-1 and TRBJ2-5; TRBD2 agrees at 12 bases. This receptor was obtained from a woman in her twenties or thirties in good health. In DNA, the CDR3 is TGCAGTGCAAGACTAGCGGGAGTGGTGGAGACCCAGTACTTC. Protein product: CSARLAGVVETQYF.